Presented here are 15 T cell receptor delta chains from one specimen sequenced in a study of in vitro expanded adult blood gammadelta T cells. For these TCRs, the target antigens are not known. Indicated treatment: AbnobaViscum Pini, a non-fermented European mistletoe (Viscum album, pine host) extract drug, approximately 1,000 ug/mL. FACS sorting after expansion isolated live CD3+ TCRgammadelta+ Vgamma9+ Vdelta2+ T cells. AbnobaViscum P at around 1,000 ug/mL was applied to PBMC for one day, followed by three washes. Cultures were expanded for 14 to 15 days, with IL-2 added every 3 to 4 days. TCRdb reprocessed the 5' RACE reads using CATT. The table shows about 650 delta-chain clones, with about 40% occurring only once. The sequenced sample was gamma-delta T cells from peripheral blood expanded in culture, obtained from an in vitro culture stimulated with Abnoba P. Receptors were obtained from an adult in good health.

This clone was seen only a few times. This likely traces to a read error, being one base from a far larger clone. J is TRDJ1 and V is TRDV2; the match to TRDD3 covers 12 bases. V dropped 3 bases and J dropped 5; count of bases not matched to a gene: 6. The length of the CDR3 is 15 residues. Germline V gives CDR1 GEAIGNYY, CDR2 EKD. DNA for the CDR3: TGTGCCTGTGACGGACTGGGGGATACCAAAGATAAACTCATCTTT. Encoded protein: CACDGLGDTKDKLIF.

This clone has only a few counts. A far larger clone is a single base away, which makes a read error likely. Different DNA sequences within this sample yield the same CDR3. DNA for the CDR3: TGTGCCTGTGACCCAGTTCTGGGACCTGATAAACTCATCTTT. This translates into CACDPVLGPDKLIF. The genes are TRDV2 and TRDJ1; possible D gene TRDD3, 5 bases. The length of the CDR3 is 14 residues. CDR1 GEAIGNYY and CDR2 EKD come from the germline V gene. V was pared by 3 bases and J by 5 bases, with 15 bases between.

A note on this clone: A read error is the likely source, as a far larger clone sits one nucleotide away. This chain links TRDV2 with TRDJ1; D gene uncertain. V gave up 0 bases and J gave up 3 bases, with 22 bases separating them. This CDR3 has 18 amino acids. In germline, CDR1 is GEAIGNYY, CDR2 EKD. The CDR3 sequence is CACDTAGVQHRTPDKLIF. The CDR3 DNA follows: TGTGCCTGTGACACCGCCGGAGTGCAACATCGTACTCCCGATAAACTCATCTTT.

This clone is deemed large. Other DNA sequences from this sample encode an identical CDR3 as well. The gene calls are TRDV2 and TRDJ1; 11 bases match TRDD3. After removal of 6 bases from V and 0 bases from J, the junction contained 8 bases not matched to a gene. The CDR3 loop spans 16 amino acids. Looked up from germline, CDR1 is GEAIGNYY and CDR2 is EKD. The CDR3: CACYNLGDTHTDKLIF. The CDR3 nucleotides are TGTGCCTGTTATAATCTGGGGGATACTCACACCGATAAACTCATCTTT.

As regards this clone: A read error may explain this, as a much larger clone is one base away. This sample also contains other DNA sequences that code for the same CDR3. V is TRDV2 and J is TRDJ1, with TRDD3 matching 13 bases. The CDR3 has 17 amino acids. The junction had 11 bases not matched to a gene; V was cut back by 3 bases and J by 5 bases. CDR1 GEAIGNYY and CDR2 EKD come from the germline V gene. CDR3 loop: CACDALLGDTRTDKLIF. As DNA, the CDR3 is TGTGCCTGTGACGCGCTACTGGGGGATACGCGGACTGATAAACTCATCTTT.

Comment on this clone: It differs at one base from a far larger clone, so likely a read error. The chain is built from TRDV2 and TRDJ3; 10 bases map to TRDD3. There are 23 residues in the CDR3. V lost 1 base and J lost 0; bases outside the gene matches: 17. CDR1 is GEAIGNYY and CDR2 is EKD in the germline V gene. The CDR3 coding sequence is TGTGCCTGTGACACTTACGAACTGGGGGATGCATCGGGAAGCTCCTGGGACACCCGACAGATGTTTTTC. Residues: CACDTYELGDASGSSWDTRQMFF.

As regards this clone: One base away lies a much larger clone, so this may be a sequencing read error. Other DNA variants within this sample encode the same CDR3. The chain is built from TRDV2 and TRDJ1; TRDD3 aligns across 7 bases. The germline gives CDR1 GEAIGNYY, CDR2 EKD. This CDR3 contains 23 residues. V gave up 0 bases and J gave up 7 bases; unmatched junction bases: 34. CDR3 loop: CACDTVGRGGLGDKTEAIRKLIF. The CDR3 nucleotides read TGTGCCTGTGACACCGTCGGTAGGGGTGGGCTCGGGGATAAAACAGAAGCAATACGTAAACTCATCTTT.

This clone is large by share. A much larger clonotype is one base distant, so this may be a read error. Other DNA sequences in the same sample also yield this CDR3. The chain recombines TRDV2 with TRDJ3, with 8 bases that match TRDD3. Germline V CDR1 and CDR2: GEAIGNYY, EKD. CDR3 size: 19 residues. Unmatched junction bases numbered 23, after V lost 4 bases and J lost 13 bases. The CDR3: CACDTGGLSGEKTYRQMFF. CDR3 coding DNA: TGTGCCTGTGATACTGGGGGCTTATCGGGGGAGAAGACCTATCGACAGATGTTTTTC.

This clone was observed a single time. For the J gene the call is TRDJ2; the V gene lacks a call; TRDD3, as called in the table, went unchecked against the DNA. CDR3 length: 29 amino acids. CDR3 DNA: TGCAGTGGTATCAACGCAGAGTACATGGGGAGCAAGGTTTTTCGTAATGATGCCTGTGGTAGTGCTTTGACAGCACAACTCTTCTTT. Its translation: CSGINAEYMGSKVFRNDACGSALTAQLFF.

This clone was counted between two and nine times. This may arise from a read error, as a much more abundant clone is one base away. Other DNA sequences in the same sample also yield this CDR3. This chain links TRDV2 with TRDJ1; 13 nucleotides agree with TRDD3. This CDR3 has 22 residues. CDR1 GEAIGNYY and CDR2 EKD come from the germline V gene. The CDR3 is CACDTVPTSQLGDTQNTDKLIF. In nucleotides, the CDR3 is TGTGCCTGTGACACCGTACCTACGTCCCAACTGGGGGATACGCAGAACACAGATAAACTCATCTTT.

This clone is termed large (0.1 to 1%). At the DNA level, this CDR3 is encoded by other sequences in the same sample as well. This chain links TRDV2 with TRDJ1, with no clear D. CDR1 GEAIGNYY and CDR2 EKD come from the germline V gene. The CDR3 runs to 18 residues. V was clipped by 0 bases and J by 3 bases, with 22 bases between them. The CDR3: CACDTVGVQHRTPDKLIF. CDR3 DNA sequence: TGTGCCTGTGACACCGTCGGAGTGCAACATCGTACTCCCGATAAACTCATCTTT.

Details on this clone: Possible read error: a much larger clone is one base away. CDR3 DNA: TGTGCCTGTGACACCGTACTGGGGGATACGCACTACACCGATAAACGCATCTTT. It yields the protein CACDTVLGDTHYTDKRIF. V and J are TRDV2 and TRDJ1; TRDD3 agrees at 13 bases. The CDR3 is made up of 18 amino acids. Looked up from germline, CDR1 is GEAIGNYY and CDR2 is EKD.

Concerning this clone itself: A far bigger clonotype differs at one base, so this is likely a read error. The chain combines TRDV2 with TRDJ1, with 8 nucleotides matching TRDD3. The CDR3 length is 13 residues. The germline CDR1 and CDR2 sequences are GEAIGNYY and EKD. After removal of 5 bases from V and 9 bases from J, the junction contained 10 bases not matched to a gene. The CDR3: CACGLLGVPELIF. DNA for the CDR3: TGTGCCTGTGGCCTACTGGGGGTGCCGGAACTCATCTTT.

The sample holds one count of this clone. The TCRdb protein comes from a much larger clone and disagrees with this DNA's translation at residue 5, likely due to a read error; the protein given here is derived from the DNA. The chain uses TRDV2 and TRDJ1; TRDD3 aligns across 9 bases. The germline gives CDR1 GEAIGNYY, CDR2 EKD. V dropped 0 bases and J dropped 4; count of bases not matched to a gene: 5. This CDR3 spans 15 amino acids. CDR3 bases: TGTGCCTGTGACACCCTACTGGGGGAGAACGATAAACTCATCTTT. Translation gives CACDTLLGENDKLIF.

As to this clone: It differs at one base from a far larger clone, so likely a read error. The rearrangement links TRDV2 to TRDJ1; 8 bases are shared with TRDD3. Germline values: CDR1 GEAIGNYY, CDR2 EKD. This CDR3 region has 21 residues. V shed 3 bases and J 0 bases; nucleotides not matched to a gene: 23. The CDR3 loop is CACDPLDWGFQDPNNTDKLIF. In DNA form, the CDR3 reads TGTGCCTGTGACCCCTTGGACTGGGGGTTCCAGGATCCAAACAACACCGATAAACTCATCTTT.